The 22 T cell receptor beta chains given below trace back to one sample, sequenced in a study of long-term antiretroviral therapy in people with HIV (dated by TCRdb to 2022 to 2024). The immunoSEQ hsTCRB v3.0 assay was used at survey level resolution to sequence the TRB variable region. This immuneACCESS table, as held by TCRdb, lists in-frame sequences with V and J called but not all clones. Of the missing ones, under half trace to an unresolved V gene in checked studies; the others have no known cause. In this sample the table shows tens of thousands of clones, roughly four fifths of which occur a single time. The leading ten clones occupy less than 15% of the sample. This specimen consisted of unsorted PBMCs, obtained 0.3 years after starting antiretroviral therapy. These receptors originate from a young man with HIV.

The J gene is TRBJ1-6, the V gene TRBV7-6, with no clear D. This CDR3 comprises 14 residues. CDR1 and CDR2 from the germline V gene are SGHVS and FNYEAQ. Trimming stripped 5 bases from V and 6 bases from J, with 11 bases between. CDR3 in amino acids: CASSLLRGNSPLHF. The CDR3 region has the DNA TGTGCCAGCAGCCTCCTACGGGGTAATTCACCCCTCCACTTT.

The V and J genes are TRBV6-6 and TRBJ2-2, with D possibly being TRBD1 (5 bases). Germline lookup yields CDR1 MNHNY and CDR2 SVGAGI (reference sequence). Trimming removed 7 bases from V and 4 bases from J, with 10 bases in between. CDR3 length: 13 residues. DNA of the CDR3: TGTGCCAGCACCGGACAAGGCACCGGGGAGCTGTTTTTT. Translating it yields CASTGQGTGELFF.

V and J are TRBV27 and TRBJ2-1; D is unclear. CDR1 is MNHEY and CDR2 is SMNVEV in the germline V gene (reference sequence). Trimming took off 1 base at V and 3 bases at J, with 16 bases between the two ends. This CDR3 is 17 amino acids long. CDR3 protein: CASSLWPSLSYYNEQFF. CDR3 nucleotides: TGTGCCAGCAGTTTATGGCCATCCTTATCCTACTACAATGAGCAGTTCTTC.

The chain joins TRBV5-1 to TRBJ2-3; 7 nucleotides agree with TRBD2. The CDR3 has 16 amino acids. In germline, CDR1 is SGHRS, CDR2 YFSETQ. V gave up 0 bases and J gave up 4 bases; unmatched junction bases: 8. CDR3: CASSLDLAGVSDTQYF. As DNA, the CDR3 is TGCGCCAGCAGCTTGGATCTTGCGGGAGTCTCAGATACGCAGTATTTT.

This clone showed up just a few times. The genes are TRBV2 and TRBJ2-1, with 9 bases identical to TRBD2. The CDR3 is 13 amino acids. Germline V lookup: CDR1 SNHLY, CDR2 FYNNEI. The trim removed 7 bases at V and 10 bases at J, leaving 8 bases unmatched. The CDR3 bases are TGTGCCAGCACCGAAGGACTAGCGCAAGAGCAGTTCTTC. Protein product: CASTEGLAQEQFF.

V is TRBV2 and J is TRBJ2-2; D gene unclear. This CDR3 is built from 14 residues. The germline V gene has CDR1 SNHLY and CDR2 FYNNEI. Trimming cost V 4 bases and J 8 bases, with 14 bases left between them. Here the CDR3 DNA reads TGTGCCAGCAGTGGCTCAATATCCGGAGGGGAGCTGTTTTTT. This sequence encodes CASSGSISGGELFF.

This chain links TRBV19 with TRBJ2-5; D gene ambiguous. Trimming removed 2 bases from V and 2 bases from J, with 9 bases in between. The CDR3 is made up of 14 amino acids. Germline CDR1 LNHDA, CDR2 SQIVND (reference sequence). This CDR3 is CASSIMALQETQYF. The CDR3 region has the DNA TGTGCCAGTAGTATAATGGCTCTACAAGAGACCCAGTACTTC. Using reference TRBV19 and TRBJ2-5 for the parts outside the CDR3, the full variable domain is DGGITQSPKYLFRKEGQNVTLSCEQNLNHDAMYWYRQDPGQGLRLIYYSQIVNDFQKGDIAEGYSVSREKKESFPLTVTSAQKNPTAFYLCASSIMALQETQYFGPGTRLLVL.

CDR3 residues: CASSQGLAGLETQYF. The CDR3 region has the DNA TGCGCCAGCAGCCAAGGACTAGCGGGACTAGAGACCCAGTACTTC. The chain carries TRBV4-1 and TRBJ2-5; 11 bases align to TRBD2. V lost 1 base, J lost 4 bases, and 2 bases stayed unmatched. Germline CDR1 MGHRA, CDR2 YSYEKL. The CDR3 has 15 amino acids.

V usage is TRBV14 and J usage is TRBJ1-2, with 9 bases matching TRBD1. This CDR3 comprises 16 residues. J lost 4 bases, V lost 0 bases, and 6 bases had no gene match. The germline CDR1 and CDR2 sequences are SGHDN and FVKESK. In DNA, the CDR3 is TGTGCCAGCAGCCAAGATTCCCGGACAGGGGCCTATGGCTACACCTTC. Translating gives CASSQDSRTGAYGYTF. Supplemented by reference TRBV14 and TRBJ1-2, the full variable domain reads EAGVTQFPSHSVIEKGQTVTLRCDPISGHDNLYWYRRVMGKEIKFLLHFVKESKQDESGMPNNRFLAERTGGTYSTLKVQPAELEDSGVYFCASSQDSRTGAYGYTFGSGTRLTVV.

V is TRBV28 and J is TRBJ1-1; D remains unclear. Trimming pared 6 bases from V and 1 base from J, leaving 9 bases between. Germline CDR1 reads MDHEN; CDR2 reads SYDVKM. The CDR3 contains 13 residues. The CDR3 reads CASSFDGNTEAFF. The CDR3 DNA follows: TGTGCCAGCAGCTTCGACGGGAACACTGAAGCTTTCTTT.

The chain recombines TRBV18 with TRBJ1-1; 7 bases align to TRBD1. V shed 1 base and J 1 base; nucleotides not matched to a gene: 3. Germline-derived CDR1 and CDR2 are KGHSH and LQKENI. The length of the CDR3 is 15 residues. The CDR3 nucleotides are TGTGCCAGCTCACCACGAGGGGGCGAGAACACTGAAGCTTTCTTT. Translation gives CASSPRGGENTEAFF.

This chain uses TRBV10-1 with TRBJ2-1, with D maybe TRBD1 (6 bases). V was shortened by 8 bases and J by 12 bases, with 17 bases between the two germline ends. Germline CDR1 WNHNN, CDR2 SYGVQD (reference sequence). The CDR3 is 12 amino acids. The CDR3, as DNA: TGCGCCAGCGCGGAACCAGGGGCTAGGCAGTTCTTC. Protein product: CASAEPGARQFF.

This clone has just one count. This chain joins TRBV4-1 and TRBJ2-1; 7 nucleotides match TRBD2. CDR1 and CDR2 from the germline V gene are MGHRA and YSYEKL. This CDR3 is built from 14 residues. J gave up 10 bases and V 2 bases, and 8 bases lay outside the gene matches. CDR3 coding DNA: TGCGCCAGCAGCCAAAGGTGGGGGGGGTACGAGCAGTTCTTC. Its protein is CASSQRWGGYEQFF.

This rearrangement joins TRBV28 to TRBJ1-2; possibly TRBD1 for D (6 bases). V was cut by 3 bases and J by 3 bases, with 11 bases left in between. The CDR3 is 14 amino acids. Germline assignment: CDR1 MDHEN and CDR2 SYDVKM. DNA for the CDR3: TGTGCCAGCAGTTTCCCGGGGGGCGACTATGGCTACACCTTC. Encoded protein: CASSFPGGDYGYTF.

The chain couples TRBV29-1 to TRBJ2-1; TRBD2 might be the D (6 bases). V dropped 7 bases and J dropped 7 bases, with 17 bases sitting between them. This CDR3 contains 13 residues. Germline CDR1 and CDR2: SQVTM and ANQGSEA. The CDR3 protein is CSGLRLEGNEQFF. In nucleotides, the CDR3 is TGCAGCGGATTAAGACTGGAGGGGAATGAGCAGTTCTTC.

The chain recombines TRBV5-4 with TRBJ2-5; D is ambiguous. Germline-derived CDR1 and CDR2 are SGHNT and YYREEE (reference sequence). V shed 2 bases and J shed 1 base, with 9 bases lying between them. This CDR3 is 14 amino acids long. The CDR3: CASSFNVVQETQYF. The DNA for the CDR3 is TGTGCCAGCAGCTTCAATGTGGTCCAAGAGACCCAGTACTTC.

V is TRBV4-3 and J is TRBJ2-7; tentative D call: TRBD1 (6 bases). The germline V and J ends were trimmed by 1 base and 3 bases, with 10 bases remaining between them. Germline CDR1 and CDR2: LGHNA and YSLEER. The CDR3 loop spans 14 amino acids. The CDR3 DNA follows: TGCGCCAGCAGCCAAGCGGCCAGGGGCTACGAGCAGTACTTC. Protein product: CASSQAARGYEQYF.

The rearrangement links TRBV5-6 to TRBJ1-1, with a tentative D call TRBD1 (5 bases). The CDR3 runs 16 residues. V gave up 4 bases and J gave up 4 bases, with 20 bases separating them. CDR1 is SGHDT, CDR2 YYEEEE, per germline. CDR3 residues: CASSPSAGEGITEAFF. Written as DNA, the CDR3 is TGTGCCAGCAGCCCGTCGGCGGGGGAAGGTATCACTGAAGCTTTCTTT.

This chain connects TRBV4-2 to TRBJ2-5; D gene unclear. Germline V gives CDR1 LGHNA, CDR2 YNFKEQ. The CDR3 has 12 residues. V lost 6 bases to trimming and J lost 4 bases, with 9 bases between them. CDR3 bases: TGTGCCAGCAGTTCTAGGTCAGAGACCCAGTACTTC. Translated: CASSSRSETQYF.

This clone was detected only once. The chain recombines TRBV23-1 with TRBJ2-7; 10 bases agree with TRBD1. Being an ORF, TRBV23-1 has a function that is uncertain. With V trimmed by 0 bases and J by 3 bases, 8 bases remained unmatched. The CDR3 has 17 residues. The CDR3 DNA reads TGCGCCAGCAGTCAATCGAGGTCAGGGGACAGGGGCTACGAGCAGTACTTC. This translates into CASSQSRSGDRGYEQYF.

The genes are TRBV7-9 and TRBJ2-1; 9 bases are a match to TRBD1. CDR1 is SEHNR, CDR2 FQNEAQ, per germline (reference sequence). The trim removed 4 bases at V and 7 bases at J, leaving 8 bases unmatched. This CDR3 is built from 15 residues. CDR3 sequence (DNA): TGTGCCAGCAGCTCACTGACAGGGGGTAGGAATGAGCAGTTCTTC. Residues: CASSSLTGGRNEQFF.

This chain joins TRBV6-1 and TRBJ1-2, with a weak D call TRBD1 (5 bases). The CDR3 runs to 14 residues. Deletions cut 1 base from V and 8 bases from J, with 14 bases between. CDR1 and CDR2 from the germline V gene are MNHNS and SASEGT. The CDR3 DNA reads TGTGCCAGCAGTGAAGGTGGAGGGGCAAGGGGCTACACCTTC. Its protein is CASSEGGGARGYTF.